Detailed here is one T cell receptor (beta chain). The data were obtained in a study of cytomegalovirus exposure and HLA in healthy donors. It was with 60 Vbeta and 13 Jbeta primers that the PCR ran. Here immunoSEQ multiplex PCR was the method, and the copy in TCRdb shows in-frame clones only, minus some. The table lists approximately 220,000 clones, roughly 88% of them singletons, with 0.71% in the top ten. This CDR3 has 15 amino acids. Losses at the gene ends were 5 bases for V and 1 base for J; bases not matched to a gene: 3. The germline CDR1 and CDR2 sequences are SNHLY and FYNNEI. Sequencing was carried out using PBMCs. This sequence was found in a boy between 2 and 10 years old in good health and CMV-seronegative. The rearrangement uses TRBV2 and TRBJ2-4; 9 nucleotides match TRBD2. CDR3 amino acids: CASSPGLAAKNIQYF. DNA of the CDR3: TGTGCCAGCAGTCCAGGACTAGCGGCCAAAAACATTCAGTACTTC. Looking up the rest from reference TRBV2 and TRBJ2-4 gives the full variable domain: EPEVTQTPSHQVTQMGQEVILRCVPISNHLYFYWYRQILGQKVEFLVSFYNNEISEKSEIFDDQFSVERPDGSNFTLKIRSTKLEDSAMYFCASSPGLAAKNIQYFGAGTRLSVL.